The rows below give T cell receptor beta chains drawn from one sample of a study of cytomegalovirus exposure and HLA in healthy donors. Sequencing was performed with immunoSEQ multiplex PCR; in TCRdb, only in-frame clones are kept and a portion is missing. This sample carries roughly 200,000 clones, around 86% of them seen once, and the ten largest clones take roughly 1.3%. The sequencing sample was made of PBMCs. Receptors originate from a young man in good health and CMV-seronegative. The CDR3 runs from the conserved cysteine through the conserved F or W. D genes are given only for firm matches. Size values are once, few and many counts, or a class for expanded clones, and some rows have none.

j_call v_call clone_size d_call cdr3_length cdr3_aa cdr3_nt
TRBJ2-7 TRBV21-1 . . 17 CASSKGTGRTGVNEQYF TGTGCCAGCAGCAAGGGTACGGGTAGGACAGGGGTAAACGAGCAGTACTTC
TRBJ1-6 TRBV7-8 once . 14 CASSFENRVGSLHF TGTGCCAGCAGCTTCGAGAATCGGGTTGGATCCCTCCACTTT
TRBJ2-7 TRBV4-1 . TRBD2 16 CASSHPGGGGAYEQYF TGCGCCAGCAGCCACCCCGGAGGCGGGGGGGCCTACGAGCAGTACTTC
TRBJ2-7 TRBV28 . . 14 CASSLQEDPYEQYF TGTGCCAGCTCCCTCCAGGAGGACCCCTACGAGCAGTACTTC
TRBJ1-5 TRBV19 once TRBD1 14 CASTPGQGSQPQHF TGTGCCAGTACCCCCGGACAGGGGAGTCAGCCCCAGCATTTT
TRBJ2-7 TRBV25-1 . TRBD2 17 CASSEPGTSGRGREQYF TGTGCCAGCAGTGAACCCGGGACTAGCGGGAGGGGGAGGGAGCAGTACTTC
TRBJ1-2 TRBV4-3 . . 14 CASSQGSGRIGYTF TGCGCCAGCAGCCAAGGATCGGGGAGGATTGGCTACACCTTC
TRBJ2-7 TRBV6-5 . . 15 CASGLTGSSDYEQYF TGTGCCAGCGGACTTACAGGGAGTTCGGACTACGAGCAGTACTTC
TRBJ2-3 TRBV27 . TRBD2 15 CASSLTGTITDTQYF TGTGCCAGCAGTCTCACCGGGACTATCACAGATACGCAGTATTTT
TRBJ1-1 TRBV4-2 . . 16 CASSQELGQTASEAFF TGTGCCAGCAGCCAAGAGCTGGGGCAGACGGCCTCTGAAGCTTTCTTT
TRBJ2-7 TRBV7-9 . . 10 CASNPGEQYF TGTGCCAGCAACCCAGGGGAGCAGTACTTC
TRBJ2-3 TRBV5-1 . . 14 CASSRGQSTDTQYF TGCGCCAGCAGTCGTGGACAAAGCACAGATACGCAGTATTTT
TRBJ1-6 TRBV28 . . 15 CATKVPGKWGSPLHF TGTGCCACCAAAGTCCCAGGGAAGTGGGGATCACCCCTCCACTTT
TRBJ1-3 TRBV7-6 . . 15 CASSPRANSGNTIYF TGTGCCAGCAGCCCCAGGGCGAACTCTGGAAACACCATATATTTT
TRBJ1-4 TRBV9 . . 15 CASSALDATNEKLFF TGTGCCAGCAGCGCCTTAGATGCAACTAATGAAAAACTGTTTTTT
TRBJ2-7 TRBV5-6 once . 13 CASSLFSGYEQYF TGTGCCAGCAGCTTATTCAGCGGCTACGAGCAGTACTTC
TRBJ1-6 TRBV6-5 . TRBD1 14 CASRETGFNSPLHF TGTGCCAGCAGGGAGACAGGGTTTAATTCACCCCTCCACTTT
TRBJ2-1 TRBV5-1 . TRBD2 16 CASSPRDWSGGNEQFF TGCGCCAGCAGCCCCCGGGACTGGTCGGGGGGGAATGAGCAGTTCTTC
TRBJ1-3 TRBV5-6 . . 14 CASSLGPRGNTIYF TGTGCCAGCAGCTTGGGGCCCAGAGGAAACACCATATATTTT
TRBJ2-1 TRBV11-2 . TRBD2 17 CASSLLLGGSGYNEQFF TGTGCCAGCAGCCTCCTCTTGGGCGGGAGCGGCTACAATGAGCAGTTCTTC
TRBJ2-5 TRBV2 . . 13 CASNGQIKETQYF TGTGCCAGCAACGGACAGATAAAAGAGACCCAGTACTTC
TRBJ2-3 TRBV4-1 . . 15 CASSQAWTSTDTQYF TGCGCCAGCAGCCAAGCTTGGACTAGCACAGATACGCAGTATTTT
TRBJ2-7 TRBV5-6 . TRBD2 16 CASSLAWLAGAYEQYF TGTGCCAGCAGCTTGGCCTGGCTAGCGGGGGCCTACGAGCAGTACTTC
TRBJ2-7 TRBV6-5 . . 12 CASGRNNYEQYF TGTGCCAGCGGCAGGAATAACTACGAGCAGTACTTC
TRBJ2-4 TRBV29-1 once TRBD1 15 CSVEKGGLAKNIQYF TGCAGCGTTGAAAAAGGGGGCCTAGCCAAAAACATTCAGTACTTC
TRBJ1-1 TRBV6-5 . . 14 CASSHTLGGTEAFF TGTGCCAGCAGTCATACACTAGGGGGTACTGAAGCTTTCTTT
TRBJ1-4 TRBV27 . . 16 CASSSRSGDSNEKLFF TGTGCCAGCAGTTCCCGATCAGGGGATTCTAATGAAAAACTGTTTTTT
TRBJ1-2 TRBV6-1 . . 14 CASRTEKRNYGYTF TGTGCCAGCAGAACCGAAAAACGGAACTATGGCTACACCTTC
TRBJ2-1 TRBV4-1 . . 12 CASSQDNNEQFF TGCGCCAGCAGCCAAGATAACAATGAGCAGTTCTTC
TRBJ2-2 TRBV6-6 . . 13 CASSDTNTGELFF TGTGCCAGCAGCGACACGAACACCGGGGAGCTGTTTTTT
TRBJ2-5 TRBV30 . . 14 CAWRLQGGEETQYF TGTGCCTGGAGGCTTCAGGGGGGAGAAGAGACCCAGTACTTC
TRBJ2-3 TRBV7-6 . TRBD2 17 CASSLASGTSGTDTQYF TGTGCCAGCAGCTTAGCTTCCGGGACTAGCGGCACAGATACGCAGTATTTT
TRBJ2-3 TRBV13 once . 15 CASRTQAMNTDTQYF TGTGCCAGCCGGACTCAAGCCATGAACACAGATACGCAGTATTTT
TRBJ2-2 TRBV15 . TRBD1 21 CATSRDLPGQGTAGGTGELFF TGTGCCACCAGCAGAGATCTCCCTGGACAGGGGACGGCCGGGGGCACCGGGGAGCTGTTTTTT
TRBJ1-4 TRBV15 . . 17 CATSRRGQSATNEKLFF TGTGCCACCAGCAGGAGGGGACAAAGTGCAACTAATGAAAAACTGTTTTTT
TRBJ2-6 TRBV7-2 . . 12 CASSSGANGLTF TGTGCCAGTTCCTCTGGGGCCAACGGCCTGACTTTC
TRBJ1-1 TRBV7-2 . . 13 CASSLQKNTEAFF TGTGCCAGCAGCTTACAGAAGAACACTGAAGCTTTCTTT
TRBJ2-7 TRBV11-2 . . 18 CASSSPGLPETIFYEQYF TGTGCCAGCAGCTCCCCGGGACTCCCGGAAACCATCTTCTACGAGCAGTACTTC
TRBJ1-1 TRBV6-5 . . 14 CASRFTHMNTEAFF TGTGCCAGCAGGTTTACACACATGAACACTGAAGCTTTCTTT
TRBJ1-2 TRBV7-9 few . 15 CASSLTSAPRWGYTF TGTGCCAGCAGCTTGACATCAGCCCCGCGTTGGGGCTACACCTTC
TRBJ2-7 TRBV18 . . 14 CASSPRPQGHEQYF TGTGCCAGCTCACCCCGGCCTCAGGGCCACGAGCAGTACTTC
TRBJ2-5 TRBV29-1 . TRBD2 14 CSVLGGGALETQYF TGCAGCGTCCTGGGCGGGGGGGCGTTAGAGACCCAGTACTTC